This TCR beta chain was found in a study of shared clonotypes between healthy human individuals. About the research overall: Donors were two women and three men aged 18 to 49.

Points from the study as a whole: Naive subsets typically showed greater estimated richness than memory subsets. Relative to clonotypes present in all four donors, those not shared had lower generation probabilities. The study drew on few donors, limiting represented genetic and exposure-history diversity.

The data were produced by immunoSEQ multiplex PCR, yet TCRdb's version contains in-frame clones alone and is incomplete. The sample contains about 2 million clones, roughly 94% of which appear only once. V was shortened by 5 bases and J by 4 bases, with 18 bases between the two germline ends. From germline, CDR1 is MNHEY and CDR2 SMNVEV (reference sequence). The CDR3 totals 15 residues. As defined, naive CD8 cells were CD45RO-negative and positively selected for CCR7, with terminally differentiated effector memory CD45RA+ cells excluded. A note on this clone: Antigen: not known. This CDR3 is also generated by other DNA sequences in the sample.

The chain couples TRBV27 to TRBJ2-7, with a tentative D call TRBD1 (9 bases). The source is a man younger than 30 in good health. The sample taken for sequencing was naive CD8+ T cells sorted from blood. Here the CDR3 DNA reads TGTGCCAGCAGTCTAACAGGGGGCGGGGGGTACGAGCAGTACTTC. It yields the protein CASSLTGGGGYEQYF.